A single TCR beta chain is shown here with its context. Method: immunoSEQ multiplex PCR; TCRdb's copy keeps in-frame clones and lacks some. Of some 2,100,000 clones detected, approximately 94% appear once; the ten largest clones hold around 0.13%. The sample originates from a study of shared clonotypes between healthy human individuals. This TCR was recovered from a man aged 18 to 35 in good health. The sequenced sample consisted of naive CD4+ T cells sorted from blood. Described subset: CD45RA+ positively selected.

The CDR3 nucleotides are TGTGCCAGCGTGAATAAAGCGGGAGGGTGGAGTGAGCAGTTCTTC. Translating it yields CASVNKAGGWSEQFF. V and J are TRBV6-1 and TRBJ2-1; 10 positions match TRBD2. Germline CDR1 MNHNS, CDR2 SASEGT. The CDR3 runs to 15 residues. Germline trimming cut 8 bases from V and 9 bases from J; bases unmatched to any gene: 13.